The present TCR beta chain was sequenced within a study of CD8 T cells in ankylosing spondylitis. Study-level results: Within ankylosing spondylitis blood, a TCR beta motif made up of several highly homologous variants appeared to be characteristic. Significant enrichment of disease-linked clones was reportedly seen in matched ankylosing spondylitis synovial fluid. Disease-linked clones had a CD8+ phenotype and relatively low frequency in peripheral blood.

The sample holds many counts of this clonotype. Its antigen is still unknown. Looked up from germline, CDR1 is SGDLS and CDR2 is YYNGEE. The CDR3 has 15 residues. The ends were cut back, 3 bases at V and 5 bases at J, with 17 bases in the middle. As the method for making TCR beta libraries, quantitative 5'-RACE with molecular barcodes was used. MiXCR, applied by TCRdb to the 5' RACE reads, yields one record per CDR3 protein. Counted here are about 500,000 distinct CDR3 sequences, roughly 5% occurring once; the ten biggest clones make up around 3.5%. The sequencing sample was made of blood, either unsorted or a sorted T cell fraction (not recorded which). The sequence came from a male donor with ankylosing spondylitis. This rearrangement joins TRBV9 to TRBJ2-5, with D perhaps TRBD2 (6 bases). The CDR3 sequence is CASSEGGGNGETQYF. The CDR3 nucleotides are TGTGCCAGCAGCGAGGGCGGCGGGAACGGGGAGACCCAGTACTTC.